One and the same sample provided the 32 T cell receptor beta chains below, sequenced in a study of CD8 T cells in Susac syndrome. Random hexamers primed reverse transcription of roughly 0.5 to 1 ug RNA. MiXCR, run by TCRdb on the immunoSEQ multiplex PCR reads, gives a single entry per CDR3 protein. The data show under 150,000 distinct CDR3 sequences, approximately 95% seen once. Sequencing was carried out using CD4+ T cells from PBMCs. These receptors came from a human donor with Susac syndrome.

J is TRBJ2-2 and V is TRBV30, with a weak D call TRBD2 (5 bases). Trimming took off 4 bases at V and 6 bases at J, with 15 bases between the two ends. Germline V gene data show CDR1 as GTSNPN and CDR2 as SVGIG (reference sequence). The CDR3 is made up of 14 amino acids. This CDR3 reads CAWKRSIFPGELFF. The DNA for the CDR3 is TGTGCCTGGAAGCGGAGTATCTTTCCCGGGGAGCTGTTTTTT.

The CDR3 region has the DNA TGTGCCTGGAGGGGCGAGAACACTGAAGCTTTCTTT. Encoded protein: CAWRGENTEAFF. The genes are TRBV30 and TRBJ1-1; D is unclear. This CDR3 is built from 12 residues. CDR1 and CDR2 from the germline V gene are GTSNPN and SVGIG (reference sequence). The V gene lost 3 bases and the J gene lost 1 base, with 6 bases spanning the gap.

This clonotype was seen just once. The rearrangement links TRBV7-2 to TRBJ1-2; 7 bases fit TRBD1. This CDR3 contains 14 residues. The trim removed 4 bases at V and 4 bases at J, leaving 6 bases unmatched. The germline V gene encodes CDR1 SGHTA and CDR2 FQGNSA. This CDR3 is CASSSSGGSYGYTF. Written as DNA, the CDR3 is TGTGCCAGCAGCTCATCAGGGGGTTCCTATGGCTACACCTTC.

CDR3 DNA: TGCGCCAGCAGCTCCGGGACTCTTACCGGTACGCAGTATTTT. Its protein is CASSSGTLTGTQYF. The genes are TRBV5-1 and TRBJ2-3; tentative D call: TRBD2 (6 bases). V lost 3 bases and J lost 8, with 16 bases in between. CDR1 is SGHRS, CDR2 YFSETQ, per germline. CDR3 length: 14 amino acids.

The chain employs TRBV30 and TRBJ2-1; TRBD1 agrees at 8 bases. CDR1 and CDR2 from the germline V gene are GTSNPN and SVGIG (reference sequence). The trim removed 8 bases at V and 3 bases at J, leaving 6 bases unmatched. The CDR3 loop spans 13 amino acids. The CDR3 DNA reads TGTGCCAGAGACAGGGGAAGCTACAATGAGCAGTTCTTC. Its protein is CARDRGSYNEQFF.

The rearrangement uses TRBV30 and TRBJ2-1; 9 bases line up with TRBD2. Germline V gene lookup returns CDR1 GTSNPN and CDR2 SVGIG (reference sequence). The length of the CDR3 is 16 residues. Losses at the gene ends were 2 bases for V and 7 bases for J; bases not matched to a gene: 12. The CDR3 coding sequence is TGTGCCTGGAGTCCCCGCCGGGGCGGGGGGGCAAATGAGCAGTTCTTC. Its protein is CAWSPRRGGGANEQFF.

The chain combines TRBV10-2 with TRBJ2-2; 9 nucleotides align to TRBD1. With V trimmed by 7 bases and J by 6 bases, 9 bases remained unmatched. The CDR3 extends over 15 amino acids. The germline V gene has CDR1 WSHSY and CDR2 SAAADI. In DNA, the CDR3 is TGCGCCAGCACACCCGGGACAGGGTTTGCCGGGGAGCTGTTTTTT. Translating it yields CASTPGTGFAGELFF.

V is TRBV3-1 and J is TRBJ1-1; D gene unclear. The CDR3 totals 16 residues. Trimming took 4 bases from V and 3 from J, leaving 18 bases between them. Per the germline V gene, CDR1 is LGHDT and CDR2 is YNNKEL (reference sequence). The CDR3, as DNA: TGTGCCAGCAGCCCCCGTTGGGGTGCTGGGGACACTGAAGCTTTCTTT. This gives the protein CASSPRWGAGDTEAFF. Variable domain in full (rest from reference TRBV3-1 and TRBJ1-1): DTAVSQTPKYLVTQMGNDKSIKCEQNLGHDTMYWYKQDSKKFLKIMFSYNNKELIINETVPNRFSPKSPDKAHLNLHINSLELGDSAVYFCASSPRWGAGDTEAFFGQGTRLTVV.

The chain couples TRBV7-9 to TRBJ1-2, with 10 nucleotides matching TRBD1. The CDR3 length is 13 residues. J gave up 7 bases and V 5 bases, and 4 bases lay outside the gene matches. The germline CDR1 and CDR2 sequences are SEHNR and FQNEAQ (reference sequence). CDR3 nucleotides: TGTGCCAGCAGCCCGACAGGGGGCACTGGCTACACCTTC. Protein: CASSPTGGTGYTF.

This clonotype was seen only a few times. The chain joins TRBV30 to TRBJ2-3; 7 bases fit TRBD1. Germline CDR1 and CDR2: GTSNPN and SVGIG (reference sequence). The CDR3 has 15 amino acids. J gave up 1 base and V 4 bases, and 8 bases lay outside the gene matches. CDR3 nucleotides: TGTGCCTGGACCCAATGGGACAGAGGCACAGATACGCAGTATTTT. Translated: CAWTQWDRGTDTQYF. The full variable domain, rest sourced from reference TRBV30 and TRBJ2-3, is SQTIHQWPATLVQPVGSPLSLECTVEGTSNPNLYWYRQAAGRGLQLLFYSVGIGQISSEVPQNLSASRPQDRQFILSSKKLLLSDSGFYLCAWTQWDRGTDTQYFGPGTRLTVL.

The CDR3: CASRNTGSHEQYF. In DNA form, the CDR3 reads TGTGCCAGCAGAAACACAGGGAGCCACGAGCAGTACTTC. The chain joins TRBV7-2 to TRBJ2-7; D perhaps matches TRBD1 (6 bases). This CDR3 spans 13 amino acids. Looked up from germline, CDR1 is SGHTA and CDR2 is FQGNSA. Between the trimmed V and J ends, which lost 6 bases and 5 bases, there was a span of 14 bases. The full variable domain, completed using reference TRBV7-2 and TRBJ2-7, is GAGVSQSPSNKVTEKGKDVELRCDPISGHTALYWYRQSLGQGLEFLIYFQGNSAPDKSGLPSDRFSAERTGGSVSTLTIQRTQQEDSAVYLCASRNTGSHEQYFGPGTRLTVT.

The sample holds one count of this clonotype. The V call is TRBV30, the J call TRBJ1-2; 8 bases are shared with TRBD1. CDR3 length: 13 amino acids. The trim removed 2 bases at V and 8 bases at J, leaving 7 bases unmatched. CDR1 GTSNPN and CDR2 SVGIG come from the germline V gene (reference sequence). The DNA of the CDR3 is TGTGCCTGGAGTCTCGGACAGGGATACGGCTACACCTTC. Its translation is CAWSLGQGYGYTF.

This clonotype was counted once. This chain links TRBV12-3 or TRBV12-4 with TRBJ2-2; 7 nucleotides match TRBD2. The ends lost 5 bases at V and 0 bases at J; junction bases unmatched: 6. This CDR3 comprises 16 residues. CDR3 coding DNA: TGTGCCAGCAGTGCCCTAGCGGCGACGAACACCGGGGAGCTGTTTTTT. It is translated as CASSALAATNTGELFF.

CDR3 bases: TGTGCCACCAGTGATGGGACAGTCTCTCTTGGCTACACCTTC. Translated: CATSDGTVSLGYTF. The rearrangement uses TRBV24-1 and TRBJ1-2; 7 positions agree with TRBD1. This CDR3 is 14 amino acids long. CDR1 is KGHDR and CDR2 is SFDVKD in the germline V gene. After removal of 3 bases from V and 7 bases from J, the junction contained 7 bases not matched to a gene.

The CDR3 loop is CASSSTSGRFDEQYF. CDR3 nucleotide sequence: TGTGCCAGCAGCTCGACTAGCGGGAGGTTCGACGAGCAGTACTTC. The V call is TRBV7-9, the J call TRBJ2-7; TRBD2 matches at 13 bases. The germline V gene encodes CDR1 SEHNR and CDR2 FQNEAQ (reference sequence). J was trimmed by 5 bases and V by 4 bases; bases with no gene match: 5. The CDR3 covers 15 residues.

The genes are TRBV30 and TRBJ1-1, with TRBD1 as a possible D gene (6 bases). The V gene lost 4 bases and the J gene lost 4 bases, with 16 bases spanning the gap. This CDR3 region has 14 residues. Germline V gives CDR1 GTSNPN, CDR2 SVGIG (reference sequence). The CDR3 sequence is CAWTPTPGATEAFF. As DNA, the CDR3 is TGTGCCTGGACTCCGACCCCGGGGGCCACTGAAGCTTTCTTT.

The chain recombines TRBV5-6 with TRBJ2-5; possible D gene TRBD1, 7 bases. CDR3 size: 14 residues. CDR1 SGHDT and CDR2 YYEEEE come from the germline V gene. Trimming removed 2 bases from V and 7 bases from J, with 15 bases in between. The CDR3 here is CASSFVRQGGTQYF. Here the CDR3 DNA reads TGTGCCAGCAGCTTCGTAAGACAGGGAGGGACCCAGTACTTC.

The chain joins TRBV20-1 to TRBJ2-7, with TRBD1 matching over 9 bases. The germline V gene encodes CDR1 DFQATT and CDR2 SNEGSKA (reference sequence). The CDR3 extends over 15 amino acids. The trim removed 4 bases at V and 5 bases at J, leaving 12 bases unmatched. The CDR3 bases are TGCAGTGCTACTCTGCCCGGACAGGGGTTACACGAGCAGTACTTC. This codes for CSATLPGQGLHEQYF.

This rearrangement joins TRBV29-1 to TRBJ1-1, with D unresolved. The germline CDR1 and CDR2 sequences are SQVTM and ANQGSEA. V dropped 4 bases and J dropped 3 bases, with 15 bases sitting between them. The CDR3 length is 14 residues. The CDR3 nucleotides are TGCAGCGTTGTTGGGGTCGTTGCGTACACTGAAGCTTTCTTT. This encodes CSVVGVVAYTEAFF.

The CDR3 coding sequence is TGTGCCTGGATCCCCCAGGGGTACTATGGCTACACCTTC. Residues: CAWIPQGYYGYTF. This sequence joins TRBV30 and TRBJ1-2; D is perhaps TRBD1 (6 bases). This CDR3 is 13 amino acids long. CDR1 is GTSNPN, CDR2 SVGIG, per germline (reference sequence). The V and J ends lost 4 bases and 3 bases respectively, with 12 bases between them.

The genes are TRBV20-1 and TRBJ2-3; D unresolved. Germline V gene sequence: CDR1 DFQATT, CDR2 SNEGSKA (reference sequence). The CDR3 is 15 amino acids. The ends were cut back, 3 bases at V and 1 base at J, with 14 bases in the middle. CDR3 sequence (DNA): TGCAGTGCTAGTAGCAGCCAGTCCCGCACAGATACGCAGTATTTT. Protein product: CSASSSQSRTDTQYF.

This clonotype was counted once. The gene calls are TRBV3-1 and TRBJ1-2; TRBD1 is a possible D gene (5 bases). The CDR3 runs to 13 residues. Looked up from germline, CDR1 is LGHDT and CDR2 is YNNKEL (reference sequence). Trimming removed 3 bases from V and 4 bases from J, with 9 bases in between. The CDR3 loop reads CASSQGPTYGYTF. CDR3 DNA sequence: TGTGCCAGCAGCCAGGGACCGACCTATGGCTACACCTTC.

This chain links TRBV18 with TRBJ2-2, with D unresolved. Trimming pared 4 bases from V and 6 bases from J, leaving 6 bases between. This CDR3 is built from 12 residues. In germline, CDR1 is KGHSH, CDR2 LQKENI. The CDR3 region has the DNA TGTGCCAGCTCACGATCCCCCGGGGAGCTGTTTTTT. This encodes CASSRSPGELFF.

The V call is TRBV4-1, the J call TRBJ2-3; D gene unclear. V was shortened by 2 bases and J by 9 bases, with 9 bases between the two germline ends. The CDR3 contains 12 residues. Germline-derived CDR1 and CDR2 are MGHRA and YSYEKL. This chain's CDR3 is CASSQPVDTQYF. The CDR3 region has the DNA TGCGCCAGCAGCCAACCGGTTGACACGCAGTATTTT.

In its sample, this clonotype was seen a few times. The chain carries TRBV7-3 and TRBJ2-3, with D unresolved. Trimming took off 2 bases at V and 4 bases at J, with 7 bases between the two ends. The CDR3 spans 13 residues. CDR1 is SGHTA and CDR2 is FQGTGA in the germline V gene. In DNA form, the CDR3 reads TGTGCCAGCAGCTTACGAGAAGCAGATACGCAGTATTTT. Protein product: CASSLREADTQYF. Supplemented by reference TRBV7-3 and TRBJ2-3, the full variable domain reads GAGVSQTPSNKVTEKGKYVELRCDPISGHTALYWYRQSLGQGPEFLIYFQGTGAADDSGLPNDRFFAVRPEGSVSTLKIQRTERGDSAVYLCASSLREADTQYFGPGTRLTVL.

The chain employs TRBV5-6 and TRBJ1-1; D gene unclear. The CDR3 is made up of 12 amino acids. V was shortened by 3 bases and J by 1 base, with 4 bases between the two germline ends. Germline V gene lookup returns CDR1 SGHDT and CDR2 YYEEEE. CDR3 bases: TGTGCCAGCAGCTGGGGGAACACTGAAGCTTTCTTT. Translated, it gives CASSWGNTEAFF.

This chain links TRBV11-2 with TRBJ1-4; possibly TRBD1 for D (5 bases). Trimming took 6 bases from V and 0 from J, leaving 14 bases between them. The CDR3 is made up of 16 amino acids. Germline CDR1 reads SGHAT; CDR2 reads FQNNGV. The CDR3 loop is CASRIPGRTTNEKLFF. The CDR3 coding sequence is TGTGCCAGCAGGATACCGGGACGGACAACTAATGAAAAACTGTTTTTT.

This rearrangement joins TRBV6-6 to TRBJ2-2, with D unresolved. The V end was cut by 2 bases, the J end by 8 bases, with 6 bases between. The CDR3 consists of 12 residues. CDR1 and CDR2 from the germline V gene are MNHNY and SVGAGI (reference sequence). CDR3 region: CASSYPEGELFF. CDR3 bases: TGTGCCAGCAGTTACCCCGAGGGGGAGCTGTTTTTT.

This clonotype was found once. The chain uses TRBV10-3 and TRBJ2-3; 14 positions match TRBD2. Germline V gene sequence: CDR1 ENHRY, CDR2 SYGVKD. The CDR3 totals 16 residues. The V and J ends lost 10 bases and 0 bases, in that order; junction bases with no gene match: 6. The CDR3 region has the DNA TGTGCCACCGGGACTAGCGGGAGATTTAGCACAGATACGCAGTATTTT. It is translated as CATGTSGRFSTDTQYF.

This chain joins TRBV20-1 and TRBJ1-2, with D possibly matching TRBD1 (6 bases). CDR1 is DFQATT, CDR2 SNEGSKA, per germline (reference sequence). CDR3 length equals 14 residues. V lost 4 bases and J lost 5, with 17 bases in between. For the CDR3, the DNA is TGCAGTGCTACTGTCTCACAGGGTTGGTATGGCTACACCTTC. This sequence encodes CSATVSQGWYGYTF.

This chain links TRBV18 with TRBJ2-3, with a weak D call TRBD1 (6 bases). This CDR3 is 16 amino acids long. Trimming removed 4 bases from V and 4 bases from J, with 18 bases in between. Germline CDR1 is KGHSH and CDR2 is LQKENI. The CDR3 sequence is CASSRAAGAVADTQYF. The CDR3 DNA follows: TGTGCCAGCTCACGGGCCGCAGGGGCCGTTGCAGATACGCAGTATTTT.

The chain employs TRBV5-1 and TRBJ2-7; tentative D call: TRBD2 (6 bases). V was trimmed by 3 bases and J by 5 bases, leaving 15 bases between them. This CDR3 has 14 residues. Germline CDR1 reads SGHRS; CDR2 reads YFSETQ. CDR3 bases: TGCGCCAGCAGCTCCCCTCCCCTAGCGAACGAGCAGTACTTC. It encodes CASSSPPLANEQYF. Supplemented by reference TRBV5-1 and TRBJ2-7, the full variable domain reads KAGVTQTPRYLIKTRGQQVTLSCSPISGHRSVSWYQQTPGQGLQFLFEYFSETQRNKGNFPGRFSGRQFSNSRSEMNVSTLELGDSALYLCASSSPPLANEQYFGPGTRLTVT.